This TCR beta chain was captured by sequencing in a study of blood T cell repertoires in COVID-19. Study as a whole: The samples span acute and convalescent COVID-19 from the United States, Italy and Spain.

The repertoire was sequenced with immunoSEQ multiplex PCR; TCRdb's copy has only in-frame clones and lacks some. Seen here are 170,000 or so clones, more than 75% observed once, and the top ten hold approximately 15%. The germline V and J ends were trimmed by 6 bases and 5 bases, with 13 bases remaining between them. This CDR3 is built from 13 residues. Germline V gene lookup returns CDR1 MNHEY and CDR2 SMNVEV (reference sequence). This sequence joins TRBV27 and TRBJ1-1; possible D gene TRBD1, 5 bases. The source material was PBMCs or T cells enriched from blood (not recorded which). This sequence originates from a woman aged 45-65 years who had recovered from COVID-19. CDR3 loop: CASRFQGGTEAFF. CDR3 sequence (DNA): TGTGCCAGCAGATTTCAGGGAGGTACTGAAGCTTTCTTT.